The 32 T cell receptor beta chains given below trace back to one sample, sequenced in a study of T cell responses to AZD1222 COVID-19 vaccine. The repertoire was sequenced with immunoSEQ multiplex PCR; TCRdb's copy has only in-frame clones and lacks some. Altogether about 130,000 clones are present, 85% to 90% being singletons, with the ten largest covering 20% to 25%. Sequencing was performed on peripheral blood, taken on day 0 of AZD1222 vaccination. Receptors were obtained from an adult in good health.

The rearrangement links TRBV6-5 to TRBJ1-1; 8 nucleotides line up with TRBD1. The germline V gene has CDR1 MNHEY and CDR2 SVGAGI. J lost 1 base, V lost 7 bases, and 8 bases had no gene match. This CDR3 spans 15 amino acids. The CDR3 is CASTTRGTGNTEAFF. The CDR3 DNA reads as TGTGCCAGCACTACACGGGGGACAGGGAACACTGAAGCTTTCTTT.

V usage is TRBV5-5 and J usage is TRBJ2-7; a weak D match, TRBD1 (5 bases). Trimming pared 0 bases from V and 0 bases from J, leaving 13 bases between. Germline V gene lookup returns CDR1 SGHKS and CDR2 YYEKEE (reference sequence). The CDR3 consists of 16 residues. CDR3 sequence: CASSLGLGRASYEQYF. The CDR3 region has the DNA TGTGCCAGCAGCTTGGGACTGGGCAGGGCCTCCTACGAGCAGTACTTC. Full variable domain (outside the CDR3, taken from reference TRBV5-5 and TRBJ2-7): DAGVTQSPTHLIKTRGQQVTLRCSPISGHKSVSWYQQVLGQGPQFIFQYYEKEERGRGNFPDRFSARQFPNYSSELNVNALLLGDSALYLCASSLGLGRASYEQYFGPGTRLTVT.

The rearrangement uses TRBV5-4 and TRBJ1-6, with a possible D match to TRBD1 (5 bases). The germline CDR1 and CDR2 sequences are SGHNT and YYREEE (reference sequence). Trimming stripped 2 bases from V and 5 bases from J, with 8 bases between. This CDR3 spans 14 amino acids. The CDR3 sequence is CASSLEGDNSPLHF. CDR3 coding DNA: TGTGCCAGCAGCTTAGAAGGGGATAATTCACCCCTCCACTTT.

V and J are TRBV27 and TRBJ1-5, with D unclear. In germline, CDR1 is MNHEY, CDR2 SMNVEV (reference sequence). Trimming took off 5 bases at V and 4 bases at J, with 18 bases between the two ends. The CDR3 spans 16 residues. CDR3 bases: TGTGCCAGCAGTGGTGGGCTCGTGTATTGGAATCAGCCCCAGCATTTT. The encoded protein is CASSGGLVYWNQPQHF.

The rearrangement uses TRBV28 and TRBJ1-2, with D maybe TRBD1 (5 bases). This CDR3 region has 11 residues. V shed 6 bases and J shed 12 bases, with 14 bases lying between them. Looked up from germline, CDR1 is MDHEN and CDR2 is SYDVKM. In nucleotides, the CDR3 is TGTGCCAGCAGCACCCTAGGGGCGAACACCTTC. Encoded protein: CASSTLGANTF.

The chain uses TRBV28 and TRBJ2-1, with 9 bases aligning to TRBD2. The CDR3 totals 15 residues. Looked up from germline, CDR1 is MDHEN and CDR2 is SYDVKM. Trimming took 3 bases from V and 4 from J; bases not matched to a gene: 4. As DNA, the CDR3 is TGTGCCAGCAGTTTGCTAGCGGGGACTTACAATGAGCAGTTCTTC. Protein sequence: CASSLLAGTYNEQFF.

This chain links TRBV7-2 with TRBJ1-1; D is perhaps TRBD1 (5 bases). The CDR3 is made up of 15 amino acids. V shed 3 bases and J shed 0 bases, with 11 bases lying between them. Germline assignment: CDR1 SGHTA and CDR2 FQGNSA. The CDR3, as DNA: TGTGCCAGCAGCTTGTGGGGGAACGTGAACACTGAAGCTTTCTTT. Translated: CASSLWGNVNTEAFF.

The chain recombines TRBV3-1 (or the pseudogene TRBV3-2) with TRBJ1-5; D gene unclear. CDR1 is LGHDT, CDR2 YNNKEL, per germline (reference sequence). V was clipped by 2 bases and J by 4 bases, with 6 bases between them. The CDR3 length is 13 residues. CDR3 amino acids: CASSQKGNQPQHF. The CDR3 DNA sequence: TGTGCCAGCAGCCAAAAGGGTAATCAGCCCCAGCATTTT.

This chain connects TRBV20-1 to TRBJ2-1; D may be TRBD1 or TRBD2 (5 bases each). The CDR3 length is 10 residues. CDR1 and CDR2 from the germline V gene are DFQATT and SNEGSKA (reference sequence). Trimming took off 3 bases at V and 12 bases at J, with 9 bases between the two ends. CDR3 nucleotide sequence: TGCAGTGCTAGTAGTGGGGGGCAGTTCTTC. It is translated as CSASSGGQFF.

The gene calls are TRBV5-1 and TRBJ2-3; a weak D match, TRBD1 (6 bases). With 6 bases removed from V and 3 bases from J, the gap between germline ends came to 8 bases. CDR3 length: 12 residues. Germline assignment: CDR1 SGHRS and CDR2 YFSETQ. The CDR3 is CASKGETDTQYF. As DNA, the CDR3 is TGCGCCAGCAAGGGGGAGACAGATACGCAGTATTTT.

The chain combines TRBV7-2 with TRBJ1-5; 7 nucleotides line up with TRBD1. The germline V gene encodes CDR1 SGHTA and CDR2 FQGNSA. The CDR3 is 16 residues long. V shed 5 bases and J 8 bases; nucleotides not matched to a gene: 15. CDR3 amino acids: CASSLTYRGTLEPQHF. The CDR3 DNA is TGTGCCAGCAGCCTAACATACAGGGGAACCTTAGAGCCCCAGCATTTT.

The sample holds one count of this clone. The chain is built from TRBV5-3 and TRBJ1-3, with D perhaps TRBD1 (6 bases). TRBV5-3 is assigned to the ORF class and has an uncertain function. Trimming shortened V by 4 bases and J by 4 bases, and 18 bases separated the two germline ends. This CDR3 spans 16 amino acids. CDR3 bases: TGTGCCAGAAGCCGGACCAGGGGACCCGCGGGAAACACCATATATTTT. Protein: CARSRTRGPAGNTIYF.

V is TRBV6-5 and J is TRBJ2-2; perhaps TRBD2 as D (5 bases). The CDR3 extends over 11 amino acids. With 8 bases removed from V and 4 bases from J, the gap between germline ends came to 5 bases. Per the germline V gene, CDR1 is MNHEY and CDR2 is SVGAGI. Written as DNA, the CDR3 is TGTGCCAGCGAGGGCACCGGGGAGCTGTTTTTT. It yields the protein CASEGTGELFF.

The gene calls are TRBV2 and TRBJ1-1, with D maybe TRBD1 (6 bases). Germline values: CDR1 SNHLY, CDR2 FYNNEI. This CDR3 has 14 amino acids. V was pared by 7 bases and J by 0 bases, with 12 bases between. Here the CDR3 DNA reads TGTGCCAGCACGGATAAGGGGGTGAACACTGAAGCTTTCTTT. Protein sequence: CASTDKGVNTEAFF.

This chain links TRBV28 with TRBJ2-7; 7 nucleotides line up with TRBD1. The CDR3 sequence is 15 residues long. Germline trimming cut 6 bases from V and 3 bases from J; bases unmatched to any gene: 11. Germline V gives CDR1 MDHEN, CDR2 SYDVKM. The CDR3 bases are TGTGCCAGCAGCGCCGCCCCCGGGACAGTCTACGAGCAGTACTTC. Amino acids: CASSAAPGTVYEQYF.

The rearrangement links TRBV15 to TRBJ1-1; 7 positions match TRBD1. This CDR3 contains 15 residues. With V trimmed by 2 bases and J by 3 bases, 6 bases remained unmatched. Per germline, CDR1 LNHNV and CDR2 YYDKDF (reference sequence). The DNA for the CDR3 is TGTGCCACCAGCAGATACGACAGGGACGACACTGAAGCTTTCTTT. Its protein is CATSRYDRDDTEAFF.

The V call is TRBV6-5, the J call TRBJ2-5; a possible D gene is TRBD2 (5 bases). V shed 4 bases and J shed 2 bases, with 11 bases lying between them. Germline lookup yields CDR1 MNHEY and CDR2 SVGAGI. The CDR3 covers 14 residues. In DNA form, the CDR3 reads TGTGCCAGCAGTTTAGCGAGCCCACAAGAGACCCAGTACTTC. Its protein product is CASSLASPQETQYF.

The CDR3 DNA follows: TGTGCCAGCAGCTCTTCTGTCTACGAGCAGTACTTC. It is translated as CASSSSVYEQYF. The chain uses TRBV7-8 and TRBJ2-7; D not resolved. The CDR3 is 12 residues long. Germline CDR1 reads SGHVS; CDR2 reads FQNEAQ. Trimming pared 4 bases from V and 3 bases from J, leaving 7 bases between.

CDR3 nucleotides: TGTGCCAGCACGTCCTCTTCGGTGGGGGAAGAGGCCAAAAACATTCAGTACTTC. It encodes CASTSSSVGEEAKNIQYF. The V and J genes are TRBV7-8 and TRBJ2-4, with D possibly being TRBD1 or TRBD2 (5 bases each). Looked up from germline, CDR1 is SGHVS and CDR2 is FQNEAQ. There are 18 residues in the CDR3. Trimming took 7 bases from V and 1 from J, leaving 23 bases between them.

The V gene is TRBV6-1, the J gene TRBJ2-5; no reliable D call. Germline V gives CDR1 MNHNS, CDR2 SASEGT. V was cut by 1 base and J by 5 bases, with 17 bases left in between. CDR3 size: 16 residues. The CDR3 DNA is TGTGCCAGCAGTGAAGGTCAGGTCCCCTGGGTTGAGACCCAGTACTTC. Translation: CASSEGQVPWVETQYF.

The rearrangement links TRBV28 to TRBJ1-2, with 7 bases that match TRBD1. Germline lookup yields CDR1 MDHEN and CDR2 SYDVKM. With V trimmed by 7 bases and J by 1 base, 6 bases remained unmatched. This CDR3 has 14 residues. This chain's CDR3 is CASKRGPYNYGYTF. CDR3 DNA sequence: TGTGCCAGCAAGAGGGGGCCCTATAACTATGGCTACACCTTC.

The rearrangement uses TRBV11-2 and TRBJ1-1, with a tentative D call TRBD1 (5 bases). The CDR3 is 15 residues long. Germline CDR1 and CDR2: SGHAT and FQNNGV. V shed 2 bases and J shed 5 bases, with 15 bases lying between them. The CDR3 is CASSLTGQLGTEAFF. For the CDR3, the DNA is TGTGCCAGCAGCTTAACGGGGCAACTGGGGACTGAAGCTTTCTTT.

J is TRBJ2-3 and V is TRBV19; 12 bases match TRBD1. Germline V lookup: CDR1 LNHDA, CDR2 SQIVND (reference sequence). This CDR3 contains 14 residues. The ends lost 8 bases at V and 1 base at J; junction bases unmatched: 1. In DNA, the CDR3 is TGTGCCAGTCGGGACAGGGGGCGCACAGATACGCAGTATTTT. This encodes CASRDRGRTDTQYF.

The genes are TRBV21-1 and TRBJ2-7; TRBD1 is the table's D call and was not checked against the DNA. TRBV21-1 represents a pseudogene. This CDR3 has 18 residues. The CDR3 coding sequence is TGTGCCAGCAGCAAAGTGTACAGGGCCATAGGGATCTCCTACGAGCAGTACTTC. It is translated as CASSKVYRAIGISYEQYF.

This sequence joins TRBV27 and TRBJ1-5; D gene unclear. CDR1 and CDR2 (germline): MNHEY, SMNVEV (reference sequence). This CDR3 contains 14 residues. The V end was cut by 6 bases, the J end by 2 bases, with 11 bases between. The CDR3 sequence is CASRFRRGNQPQHF. CDR3 nucleotides: TGTGCCAGCAGGTTTAGGCGGGGCAATCAGCCCCAGCATTTT.

The chain is built from TRBV19 and TRBJ1-2; a weak D match, TRBD1 (5 bases). This CDR3 has 13 amino acids. Between the trimmed V and J ends, which lost 3 bases and 8 bases, there was a span of 13 bases. The germline V gene encodes CDR1 LNHDA and CDR2 SQIVND (reference sequence). CDR3 sequence: CASSIGQGGGYTF. DNA for the CDR3: TGTGCCAGTAGTATCGGCCAGGGTGGCGGCTACACCTTC. The entire variable domain, with the rest obtained from reference TRBV19 and TRBJ1-2, is as follows: DGGITQSPKYLFRKEGQNVTLSCEQNLNHDAMYWYRQDPGQGLRLIYYSQIVNDFQKGDIAEGYSVSREKKESFPLTVTSAQKNPTAFYLCASSIGQGGGYTFGSGTRLTVV.

This clone came up a few times. The genes are TRBV7-9 and TRBJ2-7; 10 positions agree with TRBD1. This CDR3 has 14 residues. Germline values: CDR1 SEHNR, CDR2 FQNEAQ (reference sequence). With 5 bases clipped from V and 5 bases from J, the junction kept 6 bases outside the gene matches. CDR3 DNA: TGTGCCAGCAGCGCTTGGGACAGGGGCAACGAGCAGTACTTC. This translates into CASSAWDRGNEQYF.

The V gene is TRBV7-9, the J gene TRBJ1-6; D gene uncertain. The CDR3 has 14 residues. V lost 5 bases and J lost 5, with 10 bases in between. The germline V gene encodes CDR1 SEHNR and CDR2 FQNEAQ (reference sequence). For the CDR3, the DNA is TGTGCCAGCAGCCCGGACGGAAATAATTCACCCCTCCACTTT. Encoded protein: CASSPDGNNSPLHF. Looking up the rest from reference TRBV7-9 and TRBJ1-6 gives the full variable domain: DTGVSQNPRHKITKRGQNVTFRCDPISEHNRLYWYRQTLGQGPEFLTYFQNEAQLEKSRLLSDRFSAERPKGSFSTLEIQRTEQGDSAMYLCASSPDGNNSPLHFGNGTRLTVT.

The V and J genes are TRBV6-5 and TRBJ1-5; 8 nucleotides align to TRBD1. With 6 bases clipped from V and 1 base from J, the junction kept 2 bases outside the gene matches. CDR1 MNHEY and CDR2 SVGAGI come from the germline V gene. This CDR3 has 14 residues. This CDR3 is CASRRQGSNQPQHF. Written as DNA, the CDR3 is TGTGCCAGCAGACGACAGGGGAGCAATCAGCCCCAGCATTTT.

The V and J genes are TRBV3-1 (or the pseudogene TRBV3-2) and TRBJ2-3; perhaps D is TRBD1 or TRBD2 (5 bases each). Germline CDR1 reads LGHDT; CDR2 reads YNNKEL (reference sequence). Trimming took 4 bases from V and 7 from J, leaving 18 bases between them. The CDR3 consists of 15 residues. The DNA for the CDR3 is TGTGCCAGCAGCCCCGGGACCATAATCTCCCATACGCAGTATTTT. This codes for CASSPGTIISHTQYF.

The V call is TRBV5-1, the J call TRBJ2-7; D is unresolved. The CDR3 sequence is 17 residues long. Germline V gene sequence: CDR1 SGHRS, CDR2 YFSETQ. The ends were cut back, 0 bases at V and 2 bases at J, with 18 bases in the middle. The CDR3 loop reads CASSLDGLGVIPYEQYF. The CDR3 coding sequence is TGCGCCAGCAGCTTGGATGGGCTTGGGGTCATACCCTACGAGCAGTACTTC.

This sequence joins TRBV18 and TRBJ2-7; weak D call: TRBD2 (5 bases). CDR1 and CDR2 from the germline V gene are KGHSH and LQKENI. Trimming shortened V by 2 bases and J by 3 bases, and 8 bases separated the two germline ends. The CDR3 totals 13 residues. This CDR3 reads CASSPSGFYEQYF. Here the CDR3 DNA reads TGTGCCAGCTCACCATCGGGATTCTACGAGCAGTACTTC. The full variable domain, with the rest looked up from reference TRBV18 and TRBJ2-7, is NAGVMQNPRHLVRRRGQEARLRCSPMKGHSHVYWYRQLPEEGLKFMVYLQKENIIDESGMPKERFSAEFPKEGPSILRIQQVVRGDSAAYFCASSPSGFYEQYFGPGTRLTVT.